This is a list of T cell receptor beta chains from one sample in a study of T cells in Graves' hyperthyroidism and ophthalmopathy. One entry per CDR3 protein results from TCRdb running MiXCR on the multiplex PCR reads. The sample consists of about 360,000 distinct CDR3 sequences, less than 15% of them appearing once. Sequenced: blood. These TCRs come from a woman aged 18-29 years with Graves' hyperthyroidism. CDR3s include the opening cysteine and the closing phenylalanine or tryptophan. D genes are given only for firm matches. Where a row states a size, it is once, few, many or the class of an expanded clone; other rows omit it.

D gene	V gene	clone size	J gene	CDR3 DNA	CDR3 protein
TRBD1	TRBV28	many	TRBJ2-7	TGTGCCAGCACCTACCGCGGACAGGGGGCCTACGAGCAGTACTTC	CASTYRGQGAYEQYF
-	TRBV13	many	TRBJ2-1	TGTGCCAGCAGCTTAAGTCTCCAGGGGGGGAATGAGCAGTTCTTC	CASSLSLQGGNEQFF
-	TRBV18	many	TRBJ1-1	TGTGCCAGCTCACAACAGGACGACACTGAAGCTTTCTTT	CASSQQDDTEAFF
-	TRBV9	few	TRBJ1-6	TGTGCCAGCAGCTCCCAGGGAGGGATGGGGTTTAATTCACCCCTCCACTTT	CASSSQGGMGFNSPLHF
TRBD1	TRBV29-1	many	TRBJ1-2	TGCAGCGTTGAAGCGGTCCGGGACAGCGGCTACACCTTC	CSVEAVRDSGYTF
-	TRBV7-6	many	TRBJ2-1	TGTGCCAGCAGTGGTTGGCCCTACAATGAGCAGTTCTTC	CASSGWPYNEQFF
TRBD1	TRBV10-3	-	TRBJ1-1	TGTGCCATCAGTGAGACAGGGGAGAGCACTGAAGCTTTCTTT	CAISETGESTEAFF
TRBD1	TRBV5-1	many	TRBJ2-5	TGCGCCAGCAGCTTCGCGGACAGGAAAGAGACCCAGTACTTC	CASSFADRKETQYF
-	TRBV10-3	few	TRBJ2-6	TGTGCCATCAGTGGGGACTCTAGCTCTGGGGCCAACGTCCTGACTTTC	CAISGDSSSGANVLTF
TRBD1	TRBV7-9	-	TRBJ1-6	TGTGCCAGCAGCGGACAGGGGGCGCATTCACCCCTCCACTTT	CASSGQGAHSPLHF
-	TRBV5-5	many	TRBJ1-2	TGTGCCAGCAGCTTGTCGGGCAGGGTACCCCCTAACTATGGCTACACCTTC	CASSLSGRVPPNYGYTF
-	TRBV19	few	TRBJ2-3	TGTGCCAGTAGTATTCGGCCAGGTCGAGATACGCAGTATTTT	CASSIRPGRDTQYF
-	TRBV20-1	many	TRBJ1-1	TGCAGTGCTACATACAGGGCCCCCGATGAGACTGAAGCTTTCTTT	CSATYRAPDETEAFF
-	TRBV18	many	TRBJ2-5	TGTGCCAGCTCACCTGGACATTACCAAGAGACCCAGTACTTC	CASSPGHYQETQYF
-	TRBV20-1	few	TRBJ2-4	TGCAGTGCTAGAGATTTCTCGGGCCAACTAGCCAAAAACATTCAGTACTTC	CSARDFSGQLAKNIQYF
TRBD2	TRBV18	many	TRBJ2-1	TGTGCCAGCTCACCCTCCGGGACTAGTGGGATAGGTGAGCAGTTCTTC	CASSPSGTSGIGEQFF
-	TRBV7-9	-	TRBJ2-5	TGTGCCAGCAGCTCCCGTTCCACCGCCTGGGAGACCCAGTACTTC	CASSSRSTAWETQYF
-	TRBV4-3	many	TRBJ2-3	TGCGCCAGCAGCCAGGGCCCGGACATCACAGATACGCAGTATTTT	CASSQGPDITDTQYF
-	TRBV28	many	TRBJ2-1	TGTGCCAGCGGTGGGAGCTCCTACAATGAGCAGTTCTTC	CASGGSSYNEQFF
TRBD1	TRBV28	few	TRBJ2-5	TGTGCCAGCAGTTTCCGGGACAGGGCAGAGACCCAGTACTTC	CASSFRDRAETQYF
-	TRBV3-1	many	TRBJ1-2	TGTGCCAGCAGTTACGGGGGGGATGGCTACACCTTC	CASSYGGDGYTF
-	TRBV20-1	many	TRBJ2-7	TGCAGTGCCCGGGACCTTACCTACGAGCAGTACTTC	CSARDLTYEQYF
-	TRBV6-2/TRBV6-3	-	TRBJ1-4	TGTGCCAGCAATAAGAACGGGGAAAAACTGTTTTTT	CASNKNGEKLFF
TRBD1	TRBV3-1	-	TRBJ1-2	TGTGCCAGCAGCCAAGCCCTGGGGAGGGGGCCCCCCGACCACACCTTC	CASSQALGRGPPDHTF
-	TRBV6-8	few	TRBJ1-2	TGTGCCAGCAGTTATCGGGTCCACTATGGCTACACCTTC	CASSYRVHYGYTF
-	TRBV5-5	many	TRBJ2-2	TGTGCCAGCAGCTTCTGGACCGGGGAGCTGTTTTTT	CASSFWTGELFF
-	TRBV28	many	TRBJ2-2	TGTGCCAGCAGTTTTAGGGTCACCGGGGAGCTGTTTTTT	CASSFRVTGELFF
-	TRBV5-1	many	TRBJ1-1	TGCGCCAGCAGCATCCGGGAGAACACTGAAGCTTTCTTT	CASSIRENTEAFF
-	TRBV24-1	-	TRBJ1-1	TGTGCCACCAGTGATTTAGGTTCCCCTGAAGCTTTCTTT	CATSDLGSPEAFF
-	TRBV6-1	many	TRBJ2-3	TGTGCCAGCAGTGACCCAAGATTCCGAGCAGATACGCAGTATTTT	CASSDPRFRADTQYF
-	TRBV5-6	-	TRBJ1-5	TGTGCCAGCAGCTTGGGTAGGCAGGTCGGTGAGCCCCAGCATTTT	CASSLGRQVGEPQHF
-	TRBV7-9	many	TRBJ2-7	TGTGCCAGCAGCCCGGTATACAGCGACGAGCAGTACTTC	CASSPVYSDEQYF
-	TRBV18	many	TRBJ2-3	TGTGCCAGCTCACGGTCCGGCGATACGCAGTATTTT	CASSRSGDTQYF